A single sample gave rise to the 21 T cell receptor beta chains below, sequenced in a study of beta chain bispecific antibodies for T cell cancers (dated by TCRdb to 2020 to 2022). Results the study describes overall, beyond this receptor: Every sequenced sample was a mix of normal T cells and leukemia cell line cells, and most of the targeted TRBV signal originated from the leukemia cells instead of the normal T cells.

T cells were expanded from blood mononuclear cells with anti-CD3 antibody OKT3 or CD3/CD28 Dynabeads for 2 to 3 days. Their recognized antigens are unknown. Libraries were prepared through 5' RACE. Through fastp at Q25 and MiXCR, TCRdb rebuilt clones from the public reads, retaining in-frame beta chains. Under each unique CDR3 protein, matching rows form one entry showing the most common genes and DNA. In this sample the table shows roughly 15,000 distinct CDR3 sequences, around 2.1% of which occur a single time. Less than 8.5% of the sample belongs to the ten largest clones. The source material was healthy donor T cells cultured with leukemia cells. The receptors stem from a human donor in good health. Some clones in this sample may be carry-over from other donors' samples.

This clonotype was found many times. The gene calls are TRBV6-5 and TRBJ2-1; tentative D call: TRBD1 (5 bases). Germline loops: CDR1 MNHEY, CDR2 SVGAGI. There are 18 residues in the CDR3. With 5 bases removed from V and 4 bases from J, the gap between germline ends came to 24 bases. The CDR3 sequence is CASSHGPSSGNRYNEQFF. As DNA, the CDR3 is TGTGCCAGCAGTCACGGGCCCTCCTCAGGGAATAGGTACAATGAGCAGTTCTTC.

In its sample, this clonotype was seen a few times. The chain combines TRBV19 with TRBJ1-1, with D uncertain. CDR1 and CDR2 (germline): LNHDA, SQIVND (reference sequence). The CDR3 totals 14 residues. Trimming shortened V by 2 bases and J by 5 bases, and 12 bases separated the two germline ends. The CDR3 DNA follows: TGTGCCAGTAGTATACCCGTCAGCGGGACTGAAGCTTTCTTT. This translates into CASSIPVSGTEAFF.

The table lists this clonotype with many counts. The chain recombines TRBV7-6 with TRBJ2-1; a possible D gene is TRBD2 (6 bases). This CDR3 region has 17 residues. The germline V gene encodes CDR1 SGHVS and CDR2 FNYEAQ. Trimming removed 1 base from V and 2 bases from J, with 15 bases in between. The CDR3 here is CASSLGISASAYNEQFF. The CDR3 region has the DNA TGTGCCAGCAGCTTAGGTATCAGCGCTAGCGCCTACAATGAGCAGTTCTTC.

This clonotype has ten or more counts. The chain is built from TRBV29-1 and TRBJ2-7, with D possibly being TRBD1 (6 bases). V lost 0 bases, J lost 3 bases, and 9 bases lay in between. This CDR3 is 13 amino acids long. Germline V gives CDR1 SQVTM, CDR2 ANQGSEA. DNA of the CDR3: TGCAGCGTTGAAGAGGGGGCGAGCTACGAGCAGTACTTC. Residues: CSVEEGASYEQYF.

This clonotype was observed at least ten times. The chain has TRBV27 and TRBJ1-1; D is ambiguous. V lost 7 bases and J lost 3, with 9 bases in between. Germline assignment: CDR1 MNHEY and CDR2 SMNVEV (reference sequence). This CDR3 has 12 residues. The CDR3 bases are TGTGCCAGCAATAATGGCTACACTGAAGCTTTCTTT. This encodes CASNNGYTEAFF.

This clonotype is deemed medium-sized. V and J are TRBV6-6 and TRBJ1-2; unclear D gene. Trimming took off 8 bases at V and 8 bases at J, with 24 bases between the two ends. Looked up from germline, CDR1 is MNHNY and CDR2 is SVGAGI (reference sequence). This CDR3 is built from 15 residues. The CDR3 sequence is CASSKNEITAGGYTF. CDR3 nucleotides: TGTGCCAGCTCCAAGAACGAAATCACCGCGGGGGGCTACACCTTC.

This clonotype was picked up many times. This chain uses TRBV2 with TRBJ2-3; 9 bases are shared with TRBD2. V was pared by 4 bases and J by 6 bases, with 14 bases of the junction left unmatched. CDR1 and CDR2 from the germline V gene are SNHLY and FYNNEI. There are 17 residues in the CDR3. CDR3 nucleotides: TGTGCCAGCAGTGCAGGCCGCGGGGGGGAACCTCGGGATACGCAGTATTTT. Its protein is CASSAGRGGEPRDTQYF.

This clonotype was seen at least ten times. The CDR3 DNA follows: TGTGCCAGCAGCGTTAGCGGGGGACTCCTCAATGAGCAGTTCTTC. Residues: CASSVSGGLLNEQFF. The chain is built from TRBV7-2 and TRBJ2-1, with TRBD2 matching 9 bases. The CDR3 loop spans 15 amino acids. CDR1 is SGHTA and CDR2 is FQGNSA in the germline V gene. Trimming cost V 5 bases and J 6 bases; bases outside gene matches: 8.

CDR3 sequence reads: CASGFGTGSSYEQYF. In DNA, the CDR3 is TGTGCCAGCGGGTTTGGGACAGGGAGCTCCTACGAGCAGTACTTC. The V gene is TRBV4-2, the J gene TRBJ2-7, with 9 bases fitting TRBD1. The CDR3 length is 15 residues. Trimming took 8 bases from V and 0 from J; bases not matched to a gene: 8. In germline, CDR1 is LGHNA, CDR2 YNFKEQ.

This clonotype was counted many times. This chain links TRBV7-3 with TRBJ2-6; D remains unclear. From germline, CDR1 is SGHTA and CDR2 FQGTGA. Between the trimmed V and J ends, which lost 5 bases and 4 bases, there was a span of 12 bases. The length of the CDR3 is 15 residues. The CDR3 bases are TGTGCCAGCAGCCCCCCCCCCACCGGGGCCAACGTCCTGACTTTC. Translation: CASSPPPTGANVLTF. The complete variable domain, with remaining parts taken from reference TRBV7-3 and TRBJ2-6, reads GAGVSQTPSNKVTEKGKYVELRCDPISGHTALYWYRQSLGQGPEFLIYFQGTGAADDSGLPNDRFFAVRPEGSVSTLKIQRTERGDSAVYLCASSPPPTGANVLTFGAGSRLTVL.

This clonotype was counted many times. The chain joins TRBV19 to TRBJ1-2; TRBD1 might be the D (5 bases). There are 13 residues in the CDR3. V was trimmed by 7 bases and J by 3 bases, leaving 12 bases between them. CDR1 is LNHDA, CDR2 SQIVND, per germline (reference sequence). In DNA form, the CDR3 reads TGTGCCAGTAACCCAGGGCAGGACTATGGCTACACCTTC. Translating it yields CASNPGQDYGYTF.

In its sample, this clonotype was seen many times. The V and J genes are TRBV20-1 and TRBJ2-1; 12 bases match TRBD2. This CDR3 contains 15 residues. Germline trimming cut 5 bases from V and 5 bases from J; bases unmatched to any gene: 7. From germline, CDR1 is DFQATT and CDR2 SNEGSKA (reference sequence). CDR3 residues: CSASTSGGLHNEQFF. DNA for the CDR3: TGCAGTGCTTCGACTAGCGGGGGCTTACACAATGAGCAGTTCTTC.

At least ten counts were recorded for this clonotype. The gene calls are TRBV24-1 and TRBJ1-1; 9 nucleotides align to TRBD1. Germline V gene data show CDR1 as KGHDR and CDR2 as SFDVKD. The CDR3 spans 14 residues. Trimming cost V 8 bases and J 1 base; bases outside gene matches: 4. The CDR3 loop reads CATTSGQGNTEAFF. In DNA form, the CDR3 reads TGTGCCACCACTTCGGGACAGGGGAACACTGAAGCTTTCTTT.

This clonotype was observed at least ten times. The CDR3 sequence is CASRIMVNTEAFF. The CDR3 nucleotides are TGTGCCAGCCGGATAATGGTGAACACTGAAGCTTTCTTT. The chain is built from TRBV7-9 and TRBJ1-1; D not certain. V lost 8 bases and J lost 0, with 10 bases in between. The CDR3 covers 13 residues. CDR1 and CDR2 from the germline V gene are SEHNR and FQNEAQ (reference sequence).

This clonotype appeared many times. The CDR3 sequence is CASSELYNGWEPQHF. DNA of the CDR3: TGTGCCAGCAGTGAGTTATATAACGGATGGGAGCCCCAGCATTTT. This chain connects TRBV6-1 to TRBJ1-5; D gene ambiguous. This CDR3 spans 15 amino acids. The V gene lost 3 bases and the J gene lost 8 bases, with 17 bases spanning the gap. Germline-derived CDR1 and CDR2 are MNHNS and SASEGT.

This clonotype was seen ten or more times. The chain employs TRBV27 and TRBJ2-2; 9 positions agree with TRBD1. Germline values: CDR1 MNHEY, CDR2 SMNVEV (reference sequence). There are 15 residues in the CDR3. The V and J ends lost 9 bases and 4 bases, in that order; junction bases with no gene match: 9. The CDR3 DNA is TGTGCCAGTAAGACAGGGGGTTTATTCACCGGGGAGCTGTTTTTT. Translated, it gives CASKTGGLFTGELFF.

This clonotype was observed at least ten times. The chain uses TRBV14 and TRBJ2-3, with D possibly matching TRBD1 (6 bases). Trimming left V 4 bases short and J 6 bases short, with 11 bases between. Germline V gene sequence: CDR1 SGHDN, CDR2 FVKESK. The CDR3 has 13 amino acids. In DNA form, the CDR3 reads TGTGCCAGCAGCCGAATACAGGGTGATACGCAGTATTTT. It translates to CASSRIQGDTQYF.

About this clonotype: An end of the junction does not agree with germline; a read error may underlie this. The chain combines TRBV9 with TRBJ2-3; D call uncertain. This CDR3 is built from 15 residues. Germline-derived CDR1 and CDR2 are SGDLS and YYNGEE. The CDR3 sequence is CASDLGGRGTDTRYF. As DNA, the CDR3 is TGTGCCAGCGACCTAGGTGGGCGAGGCACAGATACGCGGTATTTT.

This clonotype was seen more than once but under ten times. The gene calls are TRBV7-8 and TRBJ1-1; 7 nucleotides line up with TRBD1. Trimming removed 5 bases from V and 1 base from J; junction bases left unmatched: 4. Germline values: CDR1 SGHVS, CDR2 FQNEAQ. This CDR3 spans 14 amino acids. In nucleotides, the CDR3 is TGTGCCAGCAGCCGGGGACAGACGAACACTGAAGCTTTCTTT. It yields the protein CASSRGQTNTEAFF.

This clonotype has at least ten counts. The CDR3 region is CASSPTRVDKAFF. The CDR3 coding sequence is TGTGCCAGCAGCCCCACCAGGGTAGATAAAGCTTTCTTT. This sequence joins TRBV12-3 or TRBV12-4 and TRBJ1-1, with D possibly matching TRBD1 (5 bases). The CDR3 is 13 residues long. With 6 bases removed from V and 9 bases from J, the gap between germline ends came to 17 bases.

This clonotype was recorded many times. The rearrangement uses TRBV5-1 and TRBJ2-1, with TRBD2 matching 13 bases. Trimming took 5 bases from V and 7 from J; bases not matched to a gene: 6. Germline V gene sequence: CDR1 SGHRS, CDR2 YFSETQ. The CDR3 has 15 residues. DNA of the CDR3: TGCGCCAGCAGTTACGGGACTAGCGGGGTGAATGAGCAGTTCTTC. Amino acid sequence: CASSYGTSGVNEQFF.